This T cell receptor (beta chain) was observed in a study of identical twins. Whole-study findings and limits: Within twin pairs, the out-of-frame alpha sequences they shared showed excess low generation probability.

This CDR3 comprises 12 residues. The germline CDR1 and CDR2 sequences are SNHLY and FYNNEI. The ends were cut back, 6 bases at V and 7 bases at J, with 12 bases in the middle. This clonotype was recorded many times. Its antigen remains unknown. After template switching added a universal primer site, the resulting cDNA carried unique molecular identifiers. TCRdb used MiXCR to reprocess the 5' RACE reads, holding one entry per CDR3 protein. The sample lists under 800,000 distinct CDR3 sequences; over 20% were seen once. These data also formed part of another study, on T cells expressing NK-cell markers. That study adds: Sorted CD3+CD56+NKG2C+, CD3+CD56+NKG2C- and CD3+CD56-NKG2C+ T cells provided the TCR beta repertoires. Among eight sequenced donors, seven carried HCMV seropositivity while one was seronegative.

The chain links TRBV2 to TRBJ1-1; D is ambiguous. The sequence derives from a woman in her late teens or twenties in good health. What was sequenced was PBMCs. The CDR3 DNA is TGTGCCAGCAGATGGATGCATGTTGAAGCTTTCTTT. Residues: CASRWMHVEAFF.